This T cell receptor (beta chain) was observed in a study of spatial heterogeneity in lung cancer. Described time point: sample taken at primary tumor resection. Untreated early-stage non-small cell lung cancer patients, over 55 in total, were the donors. The table lists this clonotype with a few counts. In the library, each TCR cDNA molecule bore its own unique molecular identifier. TCRdb fed the 5' RACE reads into MiXCR, producing one record per CDR3 protein. The sample lists more than 60,000 distinct CDR3 sequences, under 7.5% occurring once. V lost 5 bases, J lost 8 bases, and 6 bases stayed unmatched. This CDR3 contains 12 residues. Germline V lookup: CDR1 SQVTM, CDR2 ANQGSEA.

The material sequenced was PBMCs, taken at surgery. V usage is TRBV29-1 and J usage is TRBJ2-1; 7 nucleotides match TRBD2. This clonotype originated in a female donor with early-stage non-small cell lung cancer. The DNA of the CDR3 is TGCAGCGTTAAAAAGGCGGGGGATGAGCAGTTCTTC. It encodes CSVKKAGDEQFF.